The entry below describes one TCR beta chain. Its antigen is unidentified. V was trimmed by 6 bases and J by 0 bases, leaving 12 bases between them. In germline, CDR1 is MGHRA, CDR2 YSYEKL. The CDR3 sequence is 15 residues long. This record belongs to a study of cytomegalovirus exposure and HLA in healthy donors. Study as a whole: Most genotyped donors, around 86% of 300 to 400, had Caucasian-associated genetic ancestry.

A multiplex PCR was run with 60 Vbeta primers and 13 Jbeta primers. Data came from immunoSEQ multiplex PCR; TCRdb stores just in-frame clones and leaves some out. The sample holds around 210,000 clones; around 73% are singletons and the top ten take 2.9%. Study outcomes and limitations: In an earlier analysis, most TCR beta V segments were productive about 87% or about 30% of the time. It was reported that TCR beta sequences correctly inferred the HLA-A and HLA-B alleles for most subjects. Later analysis indicated greater clonal expansion among HLA-associated TCR beta chains than among equally common other chains.

Sequencing used PBMCs. The sequence derives from a woman aged 25 to 39 in good health and CMV-seronegative. The rearrangement links TRBV4-1 to TRBJ2-1; D gene ambiguous. Here the CDR3 reads CASRRSGDSYNEQFF. DNA of the CDR3: TGCGCCAGCAGGCGATCAGGCGACTCCTACAATGAGCAGTTCTTC.